The 15 T cell receptor beta chains in this list originate from one sample, sequenced in a study of shared clonotypes between healthy human individuals. TCRdb's table, derived via immunoSEQ multiplex PCR, lists solely in-frame clones and lacks some. The sample records some 2,500,000 clones, roughly 92% being singletons. Material for sequencing was naive CD4+ T cells from PBMCs. As to subset: CD45RA+ positively selected. The receptors come from a man aged 18 to 30 in good health. Some clones in this sample may be carry-over from other donors' samples.

As to this clone: Other DNA sequences in this sample translate to the same CDR3. V and J are TRBV4-1 and TRBJ2-5, with no clear D. Deletions cut 1 base from V and 0 bases from J, with 6 bases between. CDR1 is MGHRA and CDR2 is YSYEKL in the germline V gene. The CDR3 is 14 residues long. The CDR3 DNA is TGCGCCAGCAGCCAAGTTACTCACCAAGAGACCCAGTACTTC. Its protein product is CASSQVTHQETQYF.

This rearrangement joins TRBV29-1 to TRBJ2-5, with 7 positions matching TRBD2. The CDR3 consists of 13 residues. CDR1 is SQVTM and CDR2 is ANQGSEA in the germline V gene. V dropped 6 bases and J dropped 11; count of bases not matched to a gene: 15. CDR3 DNA sequence: TGCAGCGTAGCCAGCGGGAAGGTTTGGGAGCAGTACTTC. It is translated as CSVASGKVWEQYF.

The rearrangement uses TRBV5-8 and TRBJ2-3; D is tentatively TRBD1 or TRBD2 (7 bases each). Germline V gene data show CDR1 as SGHTS and CDR2 as YDEGEE. This CDR3 has 15 amino acids. V was trimmed by 2 bases and J by 4 bases, leaving 14 bases between them. The CDR3 loop reads CASSFRGGSADTQYF. Written as DNA, the CDR3 is TGTGCCAGCAGCTTCAGGGGGGGTAGCGCAGATACGCAGTATTTT. The whole variable domain, remainder taken from reference TRBV5-8 and TRBJ2-3, is EAGVTQSPTHLIKTRGQQATLRCSPISGHTSVYWYQQALGLGLQFLLWYDEGEERNRGNFPPRFSGRQFPNYSSELNVNALELEDSALYLCASSFRGGSADTQYFGPGTRLTVL.

V gene TRBV5-6 combines with J gene TRBJ2-1; 7 nucleotides agree with TRBD1. Germline lookup yields CDR1 SGHDT and CDR2 YYEEEE. This CDR3 contains 13 residues. V lost 1 base, J lost 10 bases, and 5 bases stayed unmatched. CDR3 amino acids: CASSLYRGLEQFF. CDR3 DNA: TGTGCCAGCAGCTTGTACAGGGGCCTAGAGCAGTTCTTC.

Only one count was recorded for this clone. The V gene is TRBV9, the J gene TRBJ2-5, with D perhaps matching TRBD1 or TRBD2 (6 bases each). V lost 0 bases to trimming and J lost 4 bases, with 19 bases between them. The CDR3 is made up of 17 amino acids. The germline gives CDR1 SGDLS, CDR2 YYNGEE. CDR3 nucleotides: TGTGCCAGCAGCGTAGCGAGTGGCAGGGGAGGAGGAGAGACCCAGTACTTC. Its protein product is CASSVASGRGGGETQYF.

The J gene is TRBJ2-2, the V gene TRBV27; tentatively, D is TRBD1 (5 bases). The CDR3 sequence is 12 residues long. CDR1 is MNHEY and CDR2 is SMNVEV in the germline V gene (reference sequence). The V end was cut by 5 bases, the J end by 6 bases, with 7 bases between. CDR3: CASSKGPGELFF. Written as DNA, the CDR3 is TGTGCCAGCAGTAAGGGGCCCGGGGAGCTGTTTTTT.

This chain links TRBV4-1 with TRBJ2-2; D unclear. This CDR3 has 17 residues. Germline-derived CDR1 and CDR2 are MGHRA and YSYEKL. Trimming removed 2 bases at V and 4 bases at J, with 17 bases between. In nucleotides, the CDR3 is TGCGCCAGCAGCCAAAATCAGATCGGAGCTAGCACCGGGGAGCTGTTTTTT. It specifies CASSQNQIGASTGELFF.

The rearrangement links TRBV7-2 to TRBJ2-5; either TRBD1 or TRBD2 may fit D (6 bases each). This CDR3 is 16 amino acids long. Per the germline V gene, CDR1 is SGHTA and CDR2 is FQGNSA. V lost 1 base to trimming and J lost 5 bases, with 17 bases between them. The CDR3 DNA sequence: TGTGCCAGCAGCTTAGGAGGGCAGGAGGGGGAGGAGACCCAGTACTTC. It is translated as CASSLGGQEGEETQYF.

V and J are TRBV11-2 and TRBJ1-3; tentative D call: TRBD1 (5 bases). In germline, CDR1 is SGHAT, CDR2 FQNNGV. Trimming left V 8 bases short and J 4 bases short, with 15 bases between. CDR3 length: 14 amino acids. The CDR3 nucleotides read TGTGCCAGCTCCTGGTGGGGCGGCGGAAACACCATATATTTT. It is translated as CASSWWGGGNTIYF.

Remarks on this clone: This sample includes further DNA sequences coding for the same CDR3. The CDR3 DNA sequence: TGCGCCAGCAGCTTGGTAGGGGACAGTTACAATGAGCAGTTCTTC. Amino acid sequence: CASSLVGDSYNEQFF. V usage is TRBV5-1 and J usage is TRBJ2-1; 7 bases line up with TRBD1. The CDR3 totals 15 residues. Trimming cost V 0 bases and J 4 bases; bases outside gene matches: 4. The germline V gene has CDR1 SGHRS and CDR2 YFSETQ.

In DNA, the CDR3 is TGTGCCAGCAGCCCCTTCAAACCGGGGGATGAGCAGTTCTTC. Translating it yields CASSPFKPGDEQFF. The chain carries TRBV7-2 and TRBJ2-1; possibly TRBD2 for D (6 bases). The CDR3 extends over 14 amino acids. Trimming removed 5 bases from V and 8 bases from J, with 16 bases in between. Germline values: CDR1 SGHTA, CDR2 FQGNSA.

The chain joins TRBV9 to TRBJ2-3, with 8 nucleotides matching TRBD1. Germline V CDR1 and CDR2: SGDLS, YYNGEE. V was pared by 5 bases and J by 2 bases, with 1 base of the junction left unmatched. The CDR3 is made up of 13 amino acids. The DNA of the CDR3 is TGTGCCAGCAGTCAGGGGGCCACAGATACGCAGTATTTT. Its translation is CASSQGATDTQYF.

This chain uses TRBV5-3 with TRBJ1-4, with a tentative D call TRBD1 (5 bases). TRBV5-3 is noted as an ORF with a role that remains uncertain. The CDR3 sequence is 18 residues long. Trimming shortened V by 3 bases and J by 4 bases, and 22 bases separated the two germline ends. The CDR3 DNA is TGTGCCAGAAGCTCAACCACCATAAGGACACGAGATAATGAAAAACTGTTTTTT. This codes for CARSSTTIRTRDNEKLFF.

The sample holds a few counts of this clone. The rearrangement joins TRBV28 to TRBJ2-7; D possibly uses TRBD1 or TRBD2 (5 bases each). Germline values: CDR1 MDHEN, CDR2 SYDVKM. The ends were cut back, 8 bases at V and 0 bases at J, with 23 bases in the middle. This CDR3 region has 17 residues. The CDR3 loop is CASSRTFLRDDSYEQYF. CDR3 DNA: TGTGCCAGCTCACGCACCTTCCTCCGGGACGACTCCTACGAGCAGTACTTC.

The chain uses TRBV7-9 and TRBJ2-2; 8 bases are a match to TRBD1. The germline V gene encodes CDR1 SEHNR and CDR2 FQNEAQ (reference sequence). Trimming took 5 bases from V and 9 from J; bases not matched to a gene: 11. The CDR3 is 15 amino acids. CDR3 sequence reads: CASSPKLGQGWELFF. In DNA form, the CDR3 reads TGTGCCAGCAGCCCAAAGCTTGGACAGGGATGGGAGCTGTTTTTT.